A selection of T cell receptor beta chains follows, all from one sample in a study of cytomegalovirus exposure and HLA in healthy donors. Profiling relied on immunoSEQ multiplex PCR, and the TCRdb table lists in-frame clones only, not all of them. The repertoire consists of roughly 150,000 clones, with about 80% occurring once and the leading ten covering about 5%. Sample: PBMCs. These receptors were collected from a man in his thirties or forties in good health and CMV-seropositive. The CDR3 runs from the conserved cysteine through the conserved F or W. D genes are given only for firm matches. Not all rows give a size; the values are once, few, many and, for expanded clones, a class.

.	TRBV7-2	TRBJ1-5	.	CASSPWRGEVKPQHF	TGTGCCAGCAGCCCCTGGAGAGGGGAGGTGAAGCCCCAGCATTTT
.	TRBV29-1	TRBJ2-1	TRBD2	CSSWTSGRDGNEQFF	TGCAGCTCTTGGACTAGCGGGAGAGATGGCAATGAGCAGTTCTTC
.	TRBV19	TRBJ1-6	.	CASSTHRGYNSPLHF	TGTGCCAGTAGTACCCATCGGGGGTATAATTCACCCCTCCACTTT
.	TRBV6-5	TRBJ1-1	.	CASSYQAQGWTEAFF	TGTGCCAGCAGTTACCAAGCACAGGGTTGGACTGAAGCTTTCTTT
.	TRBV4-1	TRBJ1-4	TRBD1	CASSHLGGDRGEKLFF	TGCGCCAGCAGCCATCTAGGGGGGGACAGGGGCGAAAAACTGTTTTTT
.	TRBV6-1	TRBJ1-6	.	CASSEWWNRDNSPLHF	TGTGCCAGCAGTGAATGGTGGAACAGGGATAATTCACCCCTCCACTTT
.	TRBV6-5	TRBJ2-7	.	CASSQVVGEQYF	TGTGCCAGCAGTCAGGTAGTTGGCGAGCAGTACTTC
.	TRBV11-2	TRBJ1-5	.	CASSRSGGIGQPQHF	TGTGCCAGCAGTCGATCGGGGGGCATTGGTCAGCCCCAGCATTTT
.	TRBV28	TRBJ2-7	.	CASSFMSEQYF	TGTGCCAGCAGTTTTATGAGCGAGCAGTACTTC
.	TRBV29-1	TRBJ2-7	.	CSVDQGSYEQYF	TGCAGCGTTGATCAGGGGTCCTACGAGCAGTACTTC
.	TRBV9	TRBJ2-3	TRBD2	CASSVAALAGGTDTQYF	TGTGCCAGCAGCGTAGCTGCACTAGCGGGGGGGACAGATACGCAGTATTTT
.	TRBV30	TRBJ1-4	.	CAWSHASLRLREKLFF	TGTGCCTGGAGTCATGCATCCCTACGTTTGAGGGAAAAACTGTTTTTT
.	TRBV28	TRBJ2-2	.	CASSQTIGWTGELFF	TGTGCCAGCAGCCAAACAATCGGGTGGACCGGGGAGCTGTTTTTT
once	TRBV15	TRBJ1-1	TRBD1	CATSRWAPGGVNTEAFF	TGTGCCACCAGCCGCTGGGCCCCAGGGGGTGTGAACACTGAAGCTTTCTTT
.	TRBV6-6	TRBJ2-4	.	CASSPWASANIQYF	TGTGCCAGCAGTCCCTGGGCTAGCGCAAACATTCAGTACTTC
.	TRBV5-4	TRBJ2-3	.	CASSPGGAVDTQYF	TGTGCCAGCAGCCCCGGTGGGGCAGTAGATACGCAGTATTTT
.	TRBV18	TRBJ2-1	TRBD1	CASSPPGTGPDNEQFF	TGTGCCAGCTCACCACCCGGGACAGGGCCCGACAATGAGCAGTTCTTC
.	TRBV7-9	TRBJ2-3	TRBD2	CASSSGTSGNTDTQYF	TGTGCCAGCAGCTCAGGGACTAGCGGGAATACAGATACGCAGTATTTT
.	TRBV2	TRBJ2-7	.	CASSRGYEQYF	TGTGCCAGCAGCCGGGGGTACGAGCAGTACTTC
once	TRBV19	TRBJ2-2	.	CASSTPGLSNTGELFF	TGTGCCAGTAGTACCCCGGGACTTTCGAACACCGGGGAGCTGTTTTTT
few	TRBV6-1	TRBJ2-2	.	CASSEVYGNTGELFF	TGTGCCAGCAGTGAAGTGTACGGTAACACCGGGGAGCTGTTTTTT
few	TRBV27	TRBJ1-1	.	CASSWAVNTEAFF	TGTGCCAGCAGTTGGGCAGTGAACACTGAAGCTTTCTTT
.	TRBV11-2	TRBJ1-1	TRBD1	CASSLEVGPGQWGMNTEAFF	TGTGCCAGCAGCTTAGAGGTGGGTCCGGGACAGTGGGGCATGAACACTGAAGCTTTCTTT
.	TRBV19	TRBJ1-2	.	CASSIQRVQGGGYTF	TGTGCCAGTAGTATCCAAAGGGTACAGGGCGGTGGCTACACCTTC
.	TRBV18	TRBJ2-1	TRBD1	CASRTGTGYNEQFF	TGTGCCAGCCGTACCGGGACAGGCTACAATGAGCAGTTCTTC
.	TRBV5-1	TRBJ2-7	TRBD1	CASSLEGQGRFWDEQYF	TGCGCCAGCAGCTTGGAGGGACAGGGAAGGTTTTGGGACGAGCAGTACTTC
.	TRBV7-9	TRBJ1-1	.	CASKKQGRDTEAFF	TGTGCCAGCAAAAAACAGGGTAGGGACACTGAAGCTTTCTTT
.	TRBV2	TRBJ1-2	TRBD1	CASRTGVGYGYTF	TGTGCCAGTCGAACAGGGGTAGGCTATGGCTACACCTTC
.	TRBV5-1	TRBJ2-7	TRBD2	CASSPGTKYEQYF	TGCGCCAGCAGCCCTGGGACTAAGTACGAGCAGTACTTC
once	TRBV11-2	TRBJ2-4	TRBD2	CASSRGLAGGGAKNIQYF	TGTGCCAGCAGTAGAGGGCTAGCGGGAGGTGGTGCCAAAAACATTCAGTACTTC
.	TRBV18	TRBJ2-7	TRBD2	CASSHRTSGSAYEQYF	TGTGCCAGCTCTCATCGGACTAGCGGGAGTGCCTACGAGCAGTACTTC
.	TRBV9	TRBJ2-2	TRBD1	CASSVVTGGAVGELFF	TGTGCCAGCAGCGTGGTAACAGGGGGCGCGGTCGGGGAGCTGTTTTTT
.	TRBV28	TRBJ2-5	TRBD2	CASSLLLAGEETQYF	TGTGCCAGCAGTTTGTTACTAGCGGGTGAAGAGACCCAGTACTTC
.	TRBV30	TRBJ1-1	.	CAWSVSGLNTEAFF	TGTGCCTGGAGTGTTTCAGGTCTGAACACTGAAGCTTTCTTT
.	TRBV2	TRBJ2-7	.	CASSGDGFEQYF	TGTGCCAGCAGTGGAGATGGTTTTGAGCAGTACTTC
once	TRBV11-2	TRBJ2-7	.	CASSASSGEFYEQYF	TGTGCCAGCAGCGCGAGTAGCGGAGAATTCTACGAGCAGTACTTC
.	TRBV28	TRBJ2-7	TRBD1	CASSRTGPYEQYF	TGTGCCAGCAGTCGGACAGGACCTTACGAGCAGTACTTC
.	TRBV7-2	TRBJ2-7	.	CASSSTIAYEQYF	TGTGCCAGCAGCTCGACTATAGCCTACGAGCAGTACTTC
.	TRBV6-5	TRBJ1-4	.	CASSPVSHTEKLFF	TGTGCCAGCAGTCCCGTCAGTCATACTGAAAAACTGTTTTTT
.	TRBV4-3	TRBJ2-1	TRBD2	CASSQEREEGYNEQFF	TGCGCCAGCAGCCAAGAACGGGAGGAGGGCTACAATGAGCAGTTCTTC
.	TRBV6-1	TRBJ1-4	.	CASSEWGGTNEKLFF	TGTGCCAGCAGTGAATGGGGCGGAACTAATGAAAAACTGTTTTTT
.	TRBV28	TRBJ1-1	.	CASSFGGPEAFF	TGTGCCAGCAGTTTCGGGGGGCCTGAAGCTTTCTTT
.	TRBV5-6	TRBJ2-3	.	CASSLGGADTQYF	TGTGCCAGCAGCTTGGGAGGCGCAGATACGCAGTATTTT
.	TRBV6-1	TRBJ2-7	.	CASSSEGGGRKQYF	TGTGCCAGCAGTTCTGAAGGGGGAGGGAGGAAGCAGTACTTC
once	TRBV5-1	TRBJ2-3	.	CASRVGERSTDTQYF	TGCGCCAGCAGGGTCGGGGAAAGGAGCACAGATACGCAGTATTTT
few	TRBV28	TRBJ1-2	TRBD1	CASTLTGGDYGYTF	TGTGCCAGCACCCTGACAGGGGGCGACTATGGCTACACCTTC
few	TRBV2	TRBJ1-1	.	CASAGNTEAFF	TGTGCCAGCGCCGGGAACACTGAAGCTTTCTTT
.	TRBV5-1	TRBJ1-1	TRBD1	CASSLGTDPEAFF	TGCGCCAGCAGCTTAGGGACAGATCCTGAAGCTTTCTTT
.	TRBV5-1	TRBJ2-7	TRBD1	CASSPIGQAYEQYF	TGCGCCAGCAGCCCAATCGGACAGGCTTATGAGCAGTACTTC
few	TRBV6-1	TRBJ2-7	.	CASRQAGISYEQYF	TGTGCCAGCAGACAAGCGGGTATCTCCTACGAGCAGTACTTC
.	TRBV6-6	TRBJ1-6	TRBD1	CASSYGWTGDSPLHF	TGTGCCAGCAGTTATGGTTGGACAGGGGATTCACCCCTCCACTTT
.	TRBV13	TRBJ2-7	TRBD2	CASSLKPSGGSYEQYF	TGTGCCAGCAGCTTAAAGCCTAGCGGGGGCTCCTACGAGCAGTACTTC